Listed here are 31 T cell receptor beta chains from one sample, sequenced in a study of T-cell memory formation after mild COVID-19. TCRdb ran MiXCR on the 5' RACE reads and lists one entry per CDR3 protein. This sample yields hundreds of thousands of distinct CDR3 sequences, of which roughly 20% are seen a single time; about an eighth belongs to the top ten. Material for sequencing was PBMCs or a T cell subset sorted from them (not recorded which). These receptors were collected from an adult woman who had mild COVID-19 (a few samples of this study predate the infection). Cell type and time point are not known.

This clonotype was found a few times. The chain recombines TRBV10-3 with TRBJ2-5, with 8 bases lining up with TRBD2. This CDR3 has 15 amino acids. The ends lost 5 bases at V and 6 bases at J; junction bases unmatched: 11. Germline lookup yields CDR1 ENHRY and CDR2 SYGVKD. CDR3 in amino acids: CAISPPGGEGKTQYF. CDR3 DNA sequence: TGTGCCATCAGTCCCCCCGGGGGGGAGGGGAAGACCCAGTACTTC.

This clonotype showed up just a few times. The chain has TRBV5-4 and TRBJ1-2; D remains ambiguous. From germline, CDR1 is SGHNT and CDR2 YYREEE (reference sequence). V was pared by 3 bases and J by 8 bases, with 17 bases between. The CDR3 is made up of 14 amino acids. This CDR3 is CASSSGWRKDGYTF. For the CDR3, the DNA is TGTGCCAGCAGCTCGGGCTGGAGGAAAGACGGCTACACCTTC.

This clonotype came up a few times. The rearrangement uses TRBV12-3 or TRBV12-4 and TRBJ2-1, with 7 bases lining up with TRBD2. This CDR3 comprises 15 residues. V trimming: 3 bases; J trimming: 0 bases; junction bases outside the gene matches: 2. The CDR3 nucleotides read TGTGCCAGCAGTTTTAGGACTAGCTCCTACAATGAGCAGTTCTTC. Its protein product is CASSFRTSSYNEQFF.

This clonotype has only a few counts. This chain uses TRBV13 with TRBJ2-7; 8 bases match TRBD2. Germline CDR1 PRHDT, CDR2 FYEKMQ (reference sequence). The CDR3 has 16 residues. With V trimmed by 5 bases and J by 5 bases, 14 bases remained unmatched. This chain's CDR3 is CASSPRASGLLNEQYF. Here the CDR3 DNA reads TGTGCCAGCAGCCCCCGAGCTAGCGGGCTCCTAAACGAGCAGTACTTC.

The chain carries TRBV4-3 and TRBJ1-2, with TRBD1 identical over 8 bases. CDR3 length: 15 amino acids. Per germline, CDR1 LGHNA and CDR2 YSLEER. With 0 bases clipped from V and 4 bases from J, the junction kept 4 bases outside the gene matches. The CDR3 region is CASSQDGGQGYGYTF. The CDR3 DNA reads TGCGCCAGCAGCCAAGATGGAGGACAGGGCTATGGCTACACCTTC.

A few counts support this clonotype. The V call is TRBV6-6, the J call TRBJ2-3, with D hard to call. Trimming stripped 1 base from V and 1 base from J, with 6 bases between. The CDR3 sequence is 14 residues long. Germline-derived CDR1 and CDR2 are MNHNY and SVGAGI (reference sequence). CDR3 in DNA: TGTGCCAGCAGTTACTTGGACCGCACAGATACGCAGTATTTT. It is translated as CASSYLDRTDTQYF.

The V and J genes are TRBV3-1 and TRBJ2-3, with no clear D. Per germline, CDR1 LGHDT and CDR2 YNNKEL (reference sequence). V shed 3 bases and J shed 2 bases, with 12 bases lying between them. This CDR3 region has 15 residues. The CDR3, as DNA: TGTGCCAGCAGCCACCGTCAAAGCCACACAGATACGCAGTATTTT. This codes for CASSHRQSHTDTQYF.

In this sample, this clonotype turned up a few times. The V and J genes are TRBV24-1 and TRBJ2-5, with TRBD2 as a possible D gene (6 bases). The CDR3 length is 12 residues. CDR1 and CDR2 from the germline V gene are KGHDR and SFDVKD. The V gene lost 8 bases and the J gene lost 5 bases, with 11 bases spanning the gap. This CDR3 reads CATKEGEETQYF. The CDR3 DNA follows: TGTGCCACCAAGGAGGGCGAGGAGACCCAGTACTTC.

This clonotype has a handful of counts. The CDR3 DNA reads TGTGCCAGCAGCTCAACGGGGGGGCGGGAGACCCAGTACTTC. Translating it yields CASSSTGGRETQYF. The rearrangement links TRBV7-6 to TRBJ2-5, with 8 bases matching TRBD2. CDR3 length: 14 amino acids. With V trimmed by 4 bases and J by 5 bases, 6 bases remained unmatched. Germline loops: CDR1 SGHVS, CDR2 FNYEAQ.

V is TRBV18 and J is TRBJ1-3, with D perhaps matching TRBD1 (5 bases). The CDR3 length is 16 residues. Germline V gene lookup returns CDR1 KGHSH and CDR2 LQKENI. V was clipped by 5 bases and J by 0 bases, with 14 bases between them. As DNA, the CDR3 is TGTGCCAGCTCAGGGACGAGGAGCTACTCTGGAAACACCATATATTTT. Translated: CASSGTRSYSGNTIYF. The whole variable domain, remainder taken from reference TRBV18 and TRBJ1-3, is NAGVMQNPRHLVRRRGQEARLRCSPMKGHSHVYWYRQLPEEGLKFMVYLQKENIIDESGMPKERFSAEFPKEGPSILRIQQVVRGDSAAYFCASSGTRSYSGNTIYFGEGSWLTVV.

This clonotype has a handful of counts. The genes are TRBV5-6 and TRBJ2-1, with 11 bases that match TRBD1. V lost 7 bases, J lost 15 bases, and 15 bases stayed unmatched. The CDR3 has 14 amino acids. Germline values: CDR1 SGHDT, CDR2 YYEEEE. The CDR3 is CASSWRTGGSLPFF. The CDR3 DNA is TGTGCCAGCTCCTGGCGGACAGGGGGCTCTCTTCCGTTCTTC.

The V and J genes are TRBV7-2 and TRBJ2-1; D is undetermined. This CDR3 has 11 amino acids. Looked up from germline, CDR1 is SGHTA and CDR2 is FQGNSA. The V and J ends lost 5 bases and 9 bases respectively, with 8 bases between them. CDR3 loop: CASSPKSEQFF. CDR3 coding DNA: TGTGCCAGCAGCCCGAAGTCTGAGCAGTTCTTC.

This clonotype was seen more than once but under ten times. The J gene is TRBJ2-5, the V gene TRBV11-2; 12 bases are a match to TRBD2. The CDR3 has 17 residues. The V and J ends lost 4 bases and 4 bases, in that order; junction bases with no gene match: 10. Germline V CDR1 and CDR2: SGHAT, FQNNGV. The chain's CDR3 is CASSSSLAGGPGETQYF. The CDR3 DNA reads as TGTGCCAGCAGCTCGTCGCTAGCGGGAGGGCCTGGAGAGACCCAGTACTTC.

This clonotype was observed a few times. The chain combines TRBV7-2 with TRBJ2-7; the match to TRBD1 covers 8 bases. Germline CDR1 and CDR2: SGHTA and FQGNSA. The CDR3 is made up of 14 amino acids. Trimming took 6 bases from V and 1 from J; bases not matched to a gene: 5. CDR3 nucleotides: TGTGCCAGCAGGCCCCGACAGGGGTCCTACGAGCAGTACTTC. Protein product: CASRPRQGSYEQYF.

The chain joins TRBV6-4 to TRBJ2-3; 16 bases agree with TRBD2. CDR1 and CDR2 from the germline V gene are MRHNA and SNTAGT. The CDR3 contains 19 residues. With V trimmed by 8 bases and J by 3 bases, 14 bases remained unmatched. The CDR3 coding sequence is TGTGCCAGCGATTCCGGGACTAGCGGGGGGGCCGGTGGAACAGATACGCAGTATTTT. Translated: CASDSGTSGGAGGTDTQYF.

A few counts support this clonotype. CDR3: CASSSPKLLRYEQYF. CDR3 nucleotides: TGTGCCAGCAGTTCGCCCAAGCTCCTACGTTACGAGCAGTACTTC. V usage is TRBV6-2 or TRBV6-3 and J usage is TRBJ2-7; D is unresolved. The ends were cut back, 4 bases at V and 4 bases at J, with 17 bases in the middle. CDR1 and CDR2 from the germline V gene are MNHEY and SVGEGT. The length of the CDR3 is 15 residues.

The chain has TRBV11-2 and TRBJ2-3; 11 bases are shared with TRBD2. Germline lookup yields CDR1 SGHAT and CDR2 FQNNGV. The junction had 6 bases not matched to a gene; V was cut back by 4 bases and J by 3 bases. The CDR3 covers 16 residues. CDR3 region: CASSSTSGSWTDTQYF. CDR3 sequence (DNA): TGTGCCAGCAGCTCAACTAGCGGGAGTTGGACAGATACGCAGTATTTT. Full variable domain (remainder filled in from reference TRBV11-2 and TRBJ2-3): EAGVAQSPRYKIIEKRQSVAFWCNPISGHATLYWYQQILGQGPKLLIQFQNNGVVDDSQLPKDRFSAERLKGVDSTLKIQPAKLEDSAVYLCASSSTSGSWTDTQYFGPGTRLTVL.

This clonotype was picked up a small number of times. J is TRBJ2-7 and V is TRBV4-1; D may be TRBD2 (5 bases). This CDR3 region has 15 residues. The ends were cut back, 0 bases at V and 2 bases at J, with 11 bases in the middle. From germline, CDR1 is MGHRA and CDR2 YSYEKL. The chain's CDR3 is CASSQDEGGTYEQYF. CDR3 coding DNA: TGCGCCAGCAGCCAAGACGAGGGCGGAACCTACGAGCAGTACTTC.

The J gene is TRBJ1-1, the V gene TRBV11-1, with D perhaps TRBD1 (5 bases). The length of the CDR3 is 14 residues. The V and J ends lost 1 base and 5 bases respectively, with 11 bases between them. Germline CDR1 is SGHAT and CDR2 is FQDESV (reference sequence). In nucleotides, the CDR3 is TGTGCCAGCAGCTTAGACAGGTGGCGGACTGAAGCTTTCTTT. Amino acids: CASSLDRWRTEAFF.

This chain connects TRBV11-2 to TRBJ2-5; D is unclear. The CDR3 loop spans 15 amino acids. Germline V CDR1 and CDR2: SGHAT, FQNNGV. The V gene lost 2 bases and the J gene lost 1 base, with 11 bases spanning the gap. The CDR3 protein is CASSLPRRIQETQYF. The CDR3 DNA follows: TGTGCCAGCAGCTTACCACGACGTATCCAAGAGACCCAGTACTTC.

V usage is TRBV24-1 and J usage is TRBJ2-1; 9 positions match TRBD1. With V trimmed by 4 bases and J by 5 bases, 8 bases remained unmatched. The CDR3 extends over 16 amino acids. Germline CDR1 is KGHDR and CDR2 is SFDVKD. The CDR3 loop reads CATSDRGQGSNNEQFF. The CDR3 DNA reads as TGTGCCACCAGTGACCGGGGACAGGGTAGTAACAATGAGCAGTTCTTC.

The chain employs TRBV5-1 and TRBJ2-1; 11 positions agree with TRBD2. This CDR3 contains 16 residues. Germline V lookup: CDR1 SGHRS, CDR2 YFSETQ. V lost 3 bases, J lost 6 bases, and 8 bases stayed unmatched. This chain's CDR3 is CASSYIAGGLVNEQFF. In DNA, the CDR3 is TGCGCCAGCAGCTACATAGCGGGGGGGTTAGTCAATGAGCAGTTCTTC. Drawing the rest from reference TRBV5-1 and TRBJ2-1, the complete variable domain is KAGVTQTPRYLIKTRGQQVTLSCSPISGHRSVSWYQQTPGQGLQFLFEYFSETQRNKGNFPGRFSGRQFSNSRSEMNVSTLELGDSALYLCASSYIAGGLVNEQFFGPGTRLTVL.

The genes are TRBV6-1 and TRBJ2-2; 7 bases line up with TRBD1. Germline V gives CDR1 MNHNS, CDR2 SASEGT. Trimming removed 1 base from V and 4 bases from J; junction bases left unmatched: 6. The CDR3 length is 16 residues. The CDR3 loop reads CASSEVGDRSTGELFF. CDR3 DNA: TGTGCCAGCAGTGAAGTGGGGGACAGATCCACCGGGGAGCTGTTTTTT.

This chain uses TRBV7-6 with TRBJ1-1, with D unresolved. The CDR3 is made up of 15 amino acids. Deletions cut 5 bases from V and 0 bases from J, with 13 bases between. Per germline, CDR1 SGHVS and CDR2 FNYEAQ. Here the CDR3 DNA reads TGTGCCAGCAGCCTCCGTGAGGCCATGAACACTGAAGCTTTCTTT. Its protein is CASSLREAMNTEAFF.

V gene TRBV9 combines with J gene TRBJ2-7; D is unresolved. This CDR3 contains 13 residues. Trimming shortened V by 3 bases and J by 5 bases, and 12 bases separated the two germline ends. Per germline, CDR1 SGDLS and CDR2 YYNGEE. CDR3 loop: CASSEGSIHEQYF. The CDR3 nucleotides are TGTGCCAGCAGCGAGGGTAGTATTCACGAGCAGTACTTC.

This clonotype turned up a few times. The chain recombines TRBV7-9 with TRBJ1-2; a possible D gene is TRBD1 (5 bases). CDR3 length: 11 residues. V was shortened by 6 bases and J by 8 bases, with 10 bases between the two germline ends. Germline CDR1 and CDR2: SEHNR and FQNEAQ (reference sequence). CDR3 in amino acids: CASRRDRGYTF. DNA for the CDR3: TGTGCCAGCAGACGGGACCGCGGCTACACCTTC.

This clonotype was counted only a few times. The chain carries TRBV20-1 and TRBJ2-1; TRBD1 matches at 10 bases. Germline V lookup: CDR1 DFQATT, CDR2 SNEGSKA (reference sequence). J was trimmed by 7 bases and V by 0 bases; bases with no gene match: 6. The CDR3 covers 15 residues. The CDR3 sequence is CSARDPGQGGNEQFF. The CDR3 nucleotides read TGCAGTGCTAGAGACCCAGGACAGGGGGGAAATGAGCAGTTCTTC.

The rearrangement joins TRBV2 to TRBJ2-7; TRBD2 matches at 7 bases. This CDR3 contains 14 residues. Trimming at V came to 6 bases and at J to 5 bases, leaving 10 bases not matched to a gene. Germline-derived CDR1 and CDR2 are SNHLY and FYNNEI. For the CDR3, the DNA is TGTGCCAGCAGACACCTGGCGGGAGCGCACGAGCAGTACTTC. It encodes CASRHLAGAHEQYF.

The V gene is TRBV6-1, the J gene TRBJ1-5; 9 nucleotides match TRBD1. The CDR3 has 15 amino acids. V dropped 1 base and J dropped 3; count of bases not matched to a gene: 1. Looked up from germline, CDR1 is MNHNS and CDR2 is SASEGT. This CDR3 is CASSEDRGLNQPQHF. For the CDR3, the DNA is TGTGCCAGCAGTGAAGACAGGGGGCTCAATCAGCCCCAGCATTTT.

This clonotype has more than one count but fewer than ten. The rearrangement uses TRBV27 and TRBJ2-4; TRBD1 matches at 10 bases. Trimming cost V 6 bases and J 6 bases; bases outside gene matches: 11. In germline, CDR1 is MNHEY, CDR2 SMNVEV (reference sequence). The CDR3 is 16 amino acids. CDR3 loop: CASSSDRGRLRNIQYF. CDR3 coding DNA: TGTGCCAGCAGCAGTGACAGGGGGCGTCTCAGAAACATTCAGTACTTC.

This clonotype was found a few times. V and J are TRBV5-1 and TRBJ2-2; D possibly corresponds to TRBD1 (5 bases). Germline V gene data show CDR1 as SGHRS and CDR2 as YFSETQ. V lost 5 bases, J lost 2 bases, and 13 bases lay in between. CDR3 length: 15 amino acids. The CDR3 region is CASSWSGHNTGELFF. The CDR3 DNA sequence: TGCGCCAGCAGTTGGTCAGGACATAACACCGGGGAGCTGTTTTTT.